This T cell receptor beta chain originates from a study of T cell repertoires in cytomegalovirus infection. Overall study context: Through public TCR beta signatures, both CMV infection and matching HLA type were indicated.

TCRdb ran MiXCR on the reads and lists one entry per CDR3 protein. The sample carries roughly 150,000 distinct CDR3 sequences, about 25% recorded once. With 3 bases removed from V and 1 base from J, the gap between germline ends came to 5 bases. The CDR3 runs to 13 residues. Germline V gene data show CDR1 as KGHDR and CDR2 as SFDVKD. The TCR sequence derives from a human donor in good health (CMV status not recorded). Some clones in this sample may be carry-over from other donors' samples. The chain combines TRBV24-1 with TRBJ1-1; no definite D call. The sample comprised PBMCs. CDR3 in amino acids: CATSDRWNTEAFF. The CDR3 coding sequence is TGTGCCACCAGTGATCGATGGAACACTGAAGCTTTCTTT.